One sample yielded the 27 T cell receptor beta chains listed below, sequenced in a study of yellow fever vaccine responses in identical twins. TCRdb fed the RT-PCR reads into MiXCR, producing one record per CDR3 protein. The table records 15,000 to 20,000 distinct CDR3 sequences, 65% to 85% of them present only once. Specimen: T cells from blood (PBMCs), unsorted or a sorted subset (not recorded which), collected before or after yellow fever vaccination (not recorded which). These receptors all come from a woman aged 18-29 years who received the yellow fever vaccine.

V usage is TRBV27 and J usage is TRBJ1-5; a possible D gene is TRBD1 (5 bases). V dropped 8 bases and J dropped 3 bases, with 11 bases sitting between them. Germline-derived CDR1 and CDR2 are MNHEY and SMNVEV (reference sequence). The CDR3 spans 13 residues. DNA for the CDR3: TGTGCCAGCCGTAGGGGCCACAATCAGCCCCAGCATTTT. Its translation is CASRRGHNQPQHF.

The chain employs TRBV12-3 or TRBV12-4 and TRBJ2-1; TRBD2 aligns across 8 bases. V dropped 7 bases and J dropped 8; count of bases not matched to a gene: 10. This CDR3 is 14 amino acids long. Here the CDR3 DNA reads TGTGCCAGCAACTTAGGGACTAGTTCGGATGAGCAGTTCTTC. Protein product: CASNLGTSSDEQFF.

The CDR3 region is CASRRTSARPYEQYF. CDR3 coding DNA: TGTGCCAGCAGACGGACTAGCGCAAGACCCTACGAGCAGTACTTC. The chain has TRBV12-3 or TRBV12-4 and TRBJ2-7; TRBD2 matches at 9 bases. The length of the CDR3 is 15 residues. The ends lost 6 bases at V and 2 bases at J; junction bases unmatched: 8.

This clonotype was counted between two and nine times. This sequence joins TRBV7-6 and TRBJ1-1, with D possibly being TRBD1 (5 bases). V gave up 1 base and J gave up 1 base, with 13 bases separating them. The CDR3 runs 16 residues. The germline V gene encodes CDR1 SGHVS and CDR2 FNYEAQ. The CDR3: CASSLVELGGNTEAFF. CDR3 DNA: TGTGCCAGCAGCTTAGTGGAGCTTGGGGGGAACACTGAAGCTTTCTTT.

The chain joins TRBV24-1 to TRBJ2-1, with 7 bases matching TRBD1. The CDR3 is 13 amino acids. Germline V gives CDR1 KGHDR, CDR2 SFDVKD. The V segment lost 0 bases and the J segment 10 bases; nucleotides outside the gene matches: 2. CDR3 sequence (DNA): TGTGCCACCAGTGATTTGACAGGGGCCGAGCAGTTCTTC. Amino acids: CATSDLTGAEQFF.

This clonotype was counted once. The gene calls are TRBV12-3 or TRBV12-4 and TRBJ1-2; no firm D call. The germline V and J ends were trimmed by 2 bases and 0 bases, with 7 bases remaining between them. The CDR3 has 14 amino acids. The CDR3 nucleotides read TGTGCCAGCAGTTTATCCCCCCCTAACTATGGCTACACCTTC. Translated: CASSLSPPNYGYTF.

Only one count was recorded for this clonotype. V is TRBV2 and J is TRBJ2-7, with 7 bases matching TRBD1. CDR1 is SNHLY and CDR2 is FYNNEI in the germline V gene. CDR3 length: 14 residues. The ends lost 4 bases at V and 0 bases at J; junction bases unmatched: 3. CDR3 nucleotide sequence: TGTGCCAGCAGTGCCGACAGGGTCTCCTACGAGCAGTACTTC. Translation gives CASSADRVSYEQYF.

The chain is built from TRBV11-1 and TRBJ1-6; unclear D gene. CDR1 is SGHAT and CDR2 is FQDESV in the germline V gene (reference sequence). Trimming removed 1 base from V and 10 bases from J, with 11 bases in between. This CDR3 has 14 residues. In DNA form, the CDR3 reads TGTGCCAGCAGCTTAGAAGGGAATGGATCACCCCTCCACTTT. Protein: CASSLEGNGSPLHF.

This rearrangement joins TRBV15 to TRBJ1-1; tentatively, D is TRBD1 (5 bases). The germline V and J ends were trimmed by 3 bases and 0 bases, with 11 bases remaining between them. Germline CDR1 LNHNV, CDR2 YYDKDF (reference sequence). The CDR3 runs to 15 residues. The CDR3 coding sequence is TGTGCCACCAGCAGGGGCAGGGTAATGAACACTGAAGCTTTCTTT. Residues: CATSRGRVMNTEAFF.

This chain uses TRBV20-1 with TRBJ2-3; TRBD2 matches 15 bases. Germline CDR1 is DFQATT and CDR2 is SNEGSKA (reference sequence). This CDR3 is built from 16 residues. V dropped 4 bases and J dropped 6; count of bases not matched to a gene: 8. CDR3 in amino acids: CSAIRTSGRAADTQYF. CDR3 DNA: TGCAGTGCTATCCGGACTAGCGGGAGGGCCGCGGATACGCAGTATTTT.

The chain links TRBV20-1 to TRBJ2-4; TRBD1 agrees at 9 bases. V lost 6 bases, J lost 5 bases, and 2 bases stayed unmatched. The CDR3 loop spans 12 amino acids. The V gene's germline CDR1 is DFQATT and CDR2 SNEGSKA (reference sequence). CDR3 DNA: TGCAGTGCCAGGGACAGGGAAAACATTCAGTACTTC. This sequence encodes CSARDRENIQYF.

The CDR3 coding sequence is TGCGCCAGCAGCACGGGGCAAGATAACACAGATACGCAGTATTTT. Encoded protein: CASSTGQDNTDTQYF. The V gene is TRBV4-3, the J gene TRBJ2-3, with D perhaps given as TRBD1 or TRBD2 (5 bases each). The CDR3 totals 15 residues. Germline-derived CDR1 and CDR2 are LGHNA and YSLEER. V was cut by 5 bases and J by 2 bases, with 14 bases left in between.

This clonotype was observed a single time. The rearrangement links TRBV15 to TRBJ2-5; D may be TRBD1 or TRBD2 (5 bases each). Trimming stripped 0 bases from V and 3 bases from J, with 11 bases between. CDR1 and CDR2 from the germline V gene are LNHNV and YYDKDF (reference sequence). There are 15 residues in the CDR3. The CDR3 loop is CATSRDPGPEETQYF. CDR3 sequence (DNA): TGTGCCACCAGCAGAGACCCGGGGCCGGAAGAGACCCAGTACTTC.

V and J are TRBV23-1 and TRBJ2-5; D is unresolved. TRBV23-1 is classed as an ORF, of uncertain function. The CDR3 length is 9 residues. CDR3 amino acids: CASRETQYF. The CDR3 DNA reads TGCGCGTCGAGAGAGACCCAGTACTTC.

V usage is TRBV6-5 and J usage is TRBJ1-1; D call uncertain. CDR3 size: 14 residues. The germline gives CDR1 MNHEY, CDR2 SVGAGI. Trimming removed 0 bases from V and 5 bases from J, with 10 bases in between. In DNA, the CDR3 is TGTGCCAGCAGTTACTCCGGGTGGCGGACTGAAGCTTTCTTT. Its protein is CASSYSGWRTEAFF.

The rearrangement uses TRBV10-1 and TRBJ2-4; TRBD1 matches 9 bases. V was clipped by 6 bases and J by 0 bases; unmatched bases: 9. The CDR3 consists of 17 residues. Germline CDR1 and CDR2: WNHNN and SYGVQD (reference sequence). The CDR3: CASSTGTGSSAKNIQYF. The DNA of the CDR3 is TGCGCCAGCAGCACCGGGACAGGGAGTTCAGCCAAAAACATTCAGTACTTC.

This clonotype has a handful of counts. The genes are TRBV10-3 and TRBJ2-7; D tentatively fits TRBD1 or TRBD2 (5 bases each). V was trimmed by 4 bases and J by 3 bases, leaving 10 bases between them. The CDR3 consists of 13 residues. The V gene's germline CDR1 is ENHRY and CDR2 SYGVKD. The CDR3 DNA reads as TGTGCCATCAGTGGGGGACCATTCTACGAGCAGTACGTC. This encodes CAISGGPFYEQYV.

This clonotype was seen just once. The genes are TRBV21-1 and TRBJ2-1; the D call in the table, TRBD1, was not verified against the DNA. TRBV21-1 represents a pseudogene. This CDR3 spans 18 amino acids. The CDR3 sequence is CASSKKVGGQLIFYEQFF. DNA of the CDR3: TGTGCCAGCAGCAAAAAGGTTGGAGGACAGCTAATCTTTTATGAGCAGTTCTTC.

This clonotype was seen a handful of times. The V and J genes are TRBV4-2 and TRBJ2-1, with D possibly matching TRBD1 (5 bases). V was trimmed by 4 bases and J by 2 bases, leaving 12 bases between them. This CDR3 is built from 15 residues. In germline, CDR1 is LGHNA, CDR2 YNFKEQ. Here the CDR3 reads CASSPQGVAYNEQFF. CDR3 coding DNA: TGTGCCAGCAGCCCCCAGGGCGTCGCCTACAATGAGCAGTTCTTC.

The count of this clonotype is one. CDR3 DNA: TGTGCCAGCTCACGGAATTCCGGGACAGGGTTAGAGACCCAGTACTTC. The encoded protein is CASSRNSGTGLETQYF. The V and J genes are TRBV18 and TRBJ2-5; 9 bases map to TRBD1. V gave up 4 bases and J gave up 4 bases; unmatched junction bases: 10. CDR1 and CDR2 from the germline V gene are KGHSH and LQKENI. The CDR3 totals 16 residues. The variable domain in full, with the rest retrieved from reference TRBV18 and TRBJ2-5, is NAGVMQNPRHLVRRRGQEARLRCSPMKGHSHVYWYRQLPEEGLKFMVYLQKENIIDESGMPKERFSAEFPKEGPSILRIQQVVRGDSAAYFCASSRNSGTGLETQYFGPGTRLLVL.

The chain employs TRBV5-1 and TRBJ2-7; TRBD2 matches at 10 bases. This CDR3 comprises 16 residues. Germline lookup yields CDR1 SGHRS and CDR2 YFSETQ. J was trimmed by 0 bases and V by 4 bases; bases with no gene match: 7. The CDR3: CASSTTSSGSSYEQYF. CDR3 DNA: TGCGCCAGCAGCACCACCTCTAGCGGGAGCTCCTACGAGCAGTACTTC.

The chain carries TRBV24-1 and TRBJ1-5; tentative D call: TRBD1 (5 bases). The germline gives CDR1 KGHDR, CDR2 SFDVKD. The CDR3 is made up of 15 amino acids. The V end was cut by 5 bases, the J end by 3 bases, with 13 bases between. Here the CDR3 DNA reads TGTGCCACCAGTGGGCAGGGCGCGAACAATCAGCCCCAGCATTTT. It is translated as CATSGQGANNQPQHF.

This clonotype was seen once. The rearrangement links TRBV3-1 to TRBJ1-1; D unclear. CDR1 and CDR2 from the germline V gene are LGHDT and YNNKEL (reference sequence). The V end was cut by 3 bases, the J end by 5 bases, with 4 bases between. The CDR3 runs to 11 residues. The chain's CDR3 is CASSQRTEAFF. In DNA, the CDR3 is TGTGCCAGCAGCCAGCGTACTGAAGCTTTCTTT.

The chain combines TRBV10-3 with TRBJ1-2, with D possibly being TRBD1 (5 bases). Trimming removed 6 bases from V and 5 bases from J, with 22 bases in between. Germline V gene lookup returns CDR1 ENHRY and CDR2 SYGVKD. The CDR3 totals 16 residues. The CDR3 sequence: CAISDSFSDNEYGYTF. In DNA, the CDR3 is TGTGCCATCAGCGATTCCTTTTCGGACAACGAATATGGCTACACCTTC.

V gene TRBV10-2 combines with J gene TRBJ2-5, with TRBD2 matching over 14 bases. This CDR3 region has 16 residues. Germline CDR1 is WSHSY and CDR2 is SAAADI. Trimming took 5 bases from V and 1 from J; bases not matched to a gene: 3. The CDR3 loop reads CASSTGTSGSQETQYF. The CDR3 DNA reads TGCGCCAGCAGTACAGGGACTAGCGGGAGCCAAGAGACCCAGTACTTC.

The chain is built from TRBV2 and TRBJ2-5, with 9 nucleotides matching TRBD1. This CDR3 has 16 residues. Germline assignment: CDR1 SNHLY and CDR2 FYNNEI. V dropped 5 bases and J dropped 5; count of bases not matched to a gene: 12. The CDR3 protein is CASSSTTGGIWETQYF. The DNA of the CDR3 is TGTGCCAGCAGTTCAACGACAGGGGGGATCTGGGAGACCCAGTACTTC.

V is TRBV19 and J is TRBJ1-2, with 8 bases matching TRBD1. The V gene end was trimmed by 6 bases and the J gene end by 6 bases; junction bases not matched to a gene: 9. The CDR3 consists of 14 residues. Germline lookup yields CDR1 LNHDA and CDR2 SQIVND (reference sequence). As DNA, the CDR3 is TGTGCCAGTAGCGGGCAGGGGGCGCATGATGGCTACACCTTC. Its translation: CASSGQGAHDGYTF.